This TCR beta chain was captured in a study of blood T cells in healthy people across ages. Germline values: CDR1 SQVTM, CDR2 ANQGSEA. This CDR3 spans 14 amino acids. With 4 bases clipped from V and 5 bases from J, the junction kept 5 bases outside the gene matches. A second PCR of 7 to 11 cycles used a sample-barcoded 5' primer and a J-beta primer mix. In TCRdb, the 5' RACE reads were re-called with MiXCR into one record per CDR3 protein. This table holds approximately 770,000 distinct CDR3 sequences, roughly 64% found once. The table lists this clonotype with many counts. The sample comprised blood. This receptor was identified in a man aged 25 to 40 in good health. The genes are TRBV29-1 and TRBJ1-5; the match to TRBD1 covers 10 bases. The CDR3 nucleotides read TGCAGCGTTGCCGAGACAGGGGGCGATCAGCCCCAGCATTTT. It codes for CSVAETGGDQPQHF.